A single sample is the source of the 16 T cell receptor beta chains below, sequenced in a study of cytomegalovirus exposure and HLA in healthy donors (dated by TCRdb to the late 2010s). The library was generated by the immunoSEQ multiplex PCR assay. A mixture of 60 forward primers for TCR Vbeta segments and 13 reverse primers for TCR Jbeta segments was used in the multiplex PCR. Held by TCRdb, this immuneACCESS table contains in-frame sequences only and omits some clones. Under half of the omission traces to an unresolved V gene where checked; the cause of the rest is unknown. This sample is represented by around 96,000 clones; about 84% of them were singletons. The top ten clonotypes cover around 2% of the sample. Sequenced material: PBMCs. The source of these receptors is a young man in good health and CMV-seronegative.

This clone was seen a few times. Other DNA sequences in this sample translate to the same CDR3. The genes are TRBV2 and TRBJ1-5; D is unclear. The CDR3 contains 14 residues. Per germline, CDR1 SNHLY and CDR2 FYNNEI. V lost 3 bases, J lost 2 bases, and 8 bases lay in between. In DNA, the CDR3 is TGTGCCAGCAGTGAGAGGGTAGGCAATCAGCCCCAGCATTTT. Translating it yields CASSERVGNQPQHF.

The chain carries TRBV10-3 and TRBJ2-3, with TRBD2 matching over 16 bases. With 5 bases clipped from V and 1 base from J, the junction kept 6 bases outside the gene matches. CDR1 and CDR2 (germline): ENHRY, SYGVKD. This CDR3 region has 18 residues. The CDR3 DNA is TGTGCCATCAGTTCCCCGGGGACTAGCGGGGGGGGCACAGATACGCAGTATTTT. Translating it yields CAISSPGTSGGGTDTQYF.

This chain uses TRBV6-1 with TRBJ1-2, with 11 bases identical to TRBD1. J lost 3 bases, V lost 7 bases, and 4 bases had no gene match. Germline-derived CDR1 and CDR2 are MNHNS and SASEGT. The CDR3 covers 14 residues. This chain's CDR3 is CASTRDRGDYGYTF. The CDR3 DNA sequence: TGTGCCAGCACCCGGGACAGGGGGGACTATGGCTACACCTTC.

The chain has TRBV18 and TRBJ2-7, with D possibly being TRBD1 (5 bases). V lost 4 bases to trimming and J lost 2 bases, with 12 bases between them. Germline assignment: CDR1 KGHSH and CDR2 LQKENI. The CDR3 has 14 residues. The CDR3 DNA is TGTGCCAGCTCACGTATGACAGTCACCTACGAGCAGTACTTC. Translated: CASSRMTVTYEQYF.

This clone was seen only a few times. The V gene is TRBV6-5, the J gene TRBJ2-7; 10 nucleotides line up with TRBD2. In germline, CDR1 is MNHEY, CDR2 SVGAGI. The CDR3 length is 14 residues. V trimming: 6 bases; J trimming: 3 bases; junction bases outside the gene matches: 5. The CDR3 region is CASRRSGGGYEQYF. CDR3 DNA sequence: TGTGCCAGCAGGCGGAGCGGGGGGGGCTACGAGCAGTACTTC.

The rearrangement joins TRBV7-8 to TRBJ1-2, with a weak D call TRBD1 (5 bases). There are 14 residues in the CDR3. V lost 4 bases to trimming and J lost 2 bases, with 11 bases between them. Germline V gene lookup returns CDR1 SGHVS and CDR2 FQNEAQ. DNA of the CDR3: TGTGCCAGCAGCTCGGCCGGGGGAAACTATGGCTACACCTTC. Encoded protein: CASSSAGGNYGYTF.

This clone was counted a few times. The chain has TRBV6-4 and TRBJ1-1, with 7 bases lining up with TRBD1. Germline CDR1 and CDR2: MRHNA and SNTAGT. V shed 4 bases, J shed 6 bases, and the junction held 8 bases outside the gene matches. This CDR3 spans 14 amino acids. In nucleotides, the CDR3 is TGTGCCAGCAGTGTTGACAGGGTAAGCCCTGAAGCTTTCTTT. It codes for CASSVDRVSPEAFF.

V is TRBV27 and J is TRBJ1-5; D gene ambiguous. Germline values: CDR1 MNHEY, CDR2 SMNVEV (reference sequence). This CDR3 is 13 amino acids long. Trimming cost V 2 bases and J 7 bases, with 9 bases left between them. DNA for the CDR3: TGTGCCAGCAGTTTAAGAGGGAACCAGCCCCAGCATTTT. Protein sequence: CASSLRGNQPQHF.

This sequence joins TRBV4-1 and TRBJ1-2, with 7 nucleotides matching TRBD1. Germline V CDR1 and CDR2: MGHRA, YSYEKL. This CDR3 comprises 14 residues. V was pared by 5 bases and J by 7 bases, with 10 bases of the junction left unmatched. The CDR3 nucleotides read TGCGCCAGCAGCTTTCGACAGGGTGTAAGTGGCTACACCTTC. Translation: CASSFRQGVSGYTF.

The V and J genes are TRBV5-1 and TRBJ2-1, with 10 bases fitting TRBD2. The CDR3 runs 18 residues. Germline loops: CDR1 SGHRS, CDR2 YFSETQ. V shed 0 bases, J shed 1 base, and the junction held 7 bases outside the gene matches. The CDR3 loop reads CASSLAKTSGFSYNEQFF. The CDR3 DNA sequence: TGCGCCAGCAGCTTGGCGAAGACTAGCGGGTTTTCCTACAATGAGCAGTTCTTC.

The gene calls are TRBV12-5 and TRBJ2-5, with 8 bases fitting TRBD2. V was clipped by 5 bases and J by 1 base; unmatched bases: 6. The CDR3 consists of 15 residues. Looked up from germline, CDR1 is LGHNT and CDR2 is FRNRAP. This CDR3 reads CASGPGGGGQETQYF. CDR3 in DNA: TGTGCTAGTGGTCCGGGGGGGGGCGGCCAAGAGACCCAGTACTTC. The variable domain in full, with the rest retrieved from reference TRBV12-5 and TRBJ2-5, is DARVTQTPRHKVTEMGQEVTMRCQPILGHNTVFWYRQTMMQGLELLAYFRNRAPLDDSGMPKDRFSAEMPDATLATLKIQPSEPRDSAVYFCASGPGGGGQETQYFGPGTRLLVL.

This clone was observed a handful of times. The chain combines TRBV5-1 with TRBJ2-2; D gene ambiguous. The germline gives CDR1 SGHRS, CDR2 YFSETQ. CDR3 size: 13 residues. V gave up 0 bases and J gave up 5 bases, with 5 bases separating them. The CDR3 loop reads CASSLATTGELFF. In DNA, the CDR3 is TGCGCCAGCAGCTTGGCGACTACCGGGGAGCTGTTTTTT.

The J gene is TRBJ2-4, the V gene TRBV13; D is possibly TRBD2 (5 bases). Germline V CDR1 and CDR2: PRHDT, FYEKMQ (reference sequence). The CDR3 sequence is 16 residues long. V was cut by 1 base and J by 1 base, with 11 bases left in between. The CDR3 region is CASSLVSSSAKNIQYF. The CDR3 nucleotides read TGTGCCAGCAGCTTAGTGTCTAGCAGTGCCAAAAACATTCAGTACTTC.

The chain uses TRBV5-4 and TRBJ2-5, with D possibly matching TRBD1 (6 bases). The DNA matches TRBJ2-7 better at its end, which makes the J call doubtful. Germline values: CDR1 SGHNT, CDR2 YYREEE (reference sequence). The CDR3 loop spans 17 amino acids. The CDR3 nucleotides read TGTGCCAGCAGCCTCGACGCCGGGACACCTCCCTCCTACGAGCAGTACTTC. Protein sequence: CASSLDAGTPPSYEQYF.

The V and J genes are TRBV6-5 and TRBJ2-7; 8 nucleotides match TRBD2. Per the germline V gene, CDR1 is MNHEY and CDR2 is SVGAGI. CDR3 length: 15 residues. V gave up 6 bases and J gave up 2 bases; unmatched junction bases: 9. The DNA of the CDR3 is TGTGCCAGCAGCTCTTACGACGGGGGGGCCTACGAGCAGTACTTC. Translated, it gives CASSSYDGGAYEQYF.

The V gene is TRBV11-1, the J gene TRBJ2-7; D is uncertain. Trimming took 2 bases from V and 6 from J, leaving 5 bases between them. The CDR3 has 11 amino acids. CDR1 and CDR2 (germline): SGHAT, FQDESV (reference sequence). In DNA, the CDR3 is TGTGCCAGCAGCTTAACAGTCGAGCAGTACTTC. It is translated as CASSLTVEQYF.